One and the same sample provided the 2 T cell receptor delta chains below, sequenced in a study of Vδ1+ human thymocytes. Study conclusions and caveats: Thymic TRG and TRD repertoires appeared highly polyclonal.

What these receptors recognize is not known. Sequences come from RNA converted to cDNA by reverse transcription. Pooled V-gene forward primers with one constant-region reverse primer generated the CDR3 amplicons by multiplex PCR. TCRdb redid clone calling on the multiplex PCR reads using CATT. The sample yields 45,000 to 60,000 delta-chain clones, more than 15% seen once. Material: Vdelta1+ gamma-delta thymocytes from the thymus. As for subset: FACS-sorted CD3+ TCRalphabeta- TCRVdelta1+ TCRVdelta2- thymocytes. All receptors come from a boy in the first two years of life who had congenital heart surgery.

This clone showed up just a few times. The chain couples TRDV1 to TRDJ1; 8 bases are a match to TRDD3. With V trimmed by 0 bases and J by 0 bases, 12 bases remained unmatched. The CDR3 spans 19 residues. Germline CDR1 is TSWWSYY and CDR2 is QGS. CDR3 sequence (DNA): TGTGCTCTTGGGGAACTCTTCCTGTGCACTGGGGGTTACACCGATAAACTCATCTTT. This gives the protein CALGELFLCTGGYTDKLIF.

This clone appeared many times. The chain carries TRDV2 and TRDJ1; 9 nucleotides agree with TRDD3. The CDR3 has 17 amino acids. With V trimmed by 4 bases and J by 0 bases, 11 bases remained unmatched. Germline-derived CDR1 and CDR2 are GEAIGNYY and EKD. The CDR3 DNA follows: TGTGCCTGTGATGGCTGGGGGATTCCCCTTTACACCGATAAACTCATCTTT. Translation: CACDGWGIPLYTDKLIF.